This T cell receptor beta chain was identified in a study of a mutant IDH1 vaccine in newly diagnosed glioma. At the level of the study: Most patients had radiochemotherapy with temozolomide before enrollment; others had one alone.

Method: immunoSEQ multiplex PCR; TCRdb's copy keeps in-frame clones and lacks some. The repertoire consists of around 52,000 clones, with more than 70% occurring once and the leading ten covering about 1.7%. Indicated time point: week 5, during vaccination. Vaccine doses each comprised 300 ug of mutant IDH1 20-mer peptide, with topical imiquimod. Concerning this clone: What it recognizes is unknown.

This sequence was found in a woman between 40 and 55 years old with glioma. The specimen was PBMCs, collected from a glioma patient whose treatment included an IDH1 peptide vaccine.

The CDR3: CASSQRGAAGRETQYF. The CDR3 region has the DNA TGTGCCAGCAGCCAAAGGGGGGCAGCGGGGCGCGAGACCCAGTACTTC. V is TRBV5-6 and J is TRBJ2-5; maybe TRBD2 (7 bases). The ends were cut back, 4 bases at V and 5 bases at J, with 21 bases in the middle. The length of the CDR3 is 16 residues. CDR1 is SGHDT, CDR2 YYEEEE, per germline.